Below, 26 T cell receptor beta chains from the same sample are listed, as sequenced in a study of vaccination and CD4 T cells after COVID-19. These receptors have no known antigen. Treatment given: approximately 9-day PBMC culture with coronavirus spike peptide pools or control peptides (ViraFEST assay). With the Oncomine TCR Beta short-read assay, DNA from cultured CD4+ T cells was sequenced. TCRdb processed the PCR reads anew with MiXCR; each CDR3 protein has one entry. The data show some 22,000 distinct CDR3 sequences, approximately 59% seen once. This specimen was CD4+ T cells from blood, cultured in vitro, taken before SARS-CoV-2 vaccination. These receptors all come from a human donor who received a COVID-19 vaccine.

This clonotype showed up just a few times. The chain joins TRBV10-3 to TRBJ1-6; maybe TRBD1 (5 bases). The germline gives CDR1 ENHRY, CDR2 SYGVKD. V gave up 6 bases and J gave up 8 bases, with 20 bases separating them. CDR3 length: 16 amino acids. The CDR3 here is CAIRRGLGELDSPLHF. The CDR3 DNA sequence: TGTGCCATCAGGAGGGGTTTGGGGGAGCTGGATTCACCCCTCCACTTT.

The chain has TRBV19 and TRBJ1-5; D remains unclear. CDR1 and CDR2 (germline): LNHDA, SQIVND (reference sequence). V was cut by 7 bases and J by 4 bases, with 11 bases left in between. The CDR3 runs 13 residues. CDR3 region: CASTLSQNQPQHF. CDR3 nucleotides: TGTGCCAGTACCCTCAGCCAGAATCAGCCCCAGCATTTT.

The J gene is TRBJ1-1, the V gene TRBV20-1, with a tentative D call TRBD1 (6 bases). Germline loops: CDR1 DFQATT, CDR2 SNEGSKA (reference sequence). The V and J ends lost 6 bases and 2 bases respectively, with 13 bases between them. The CDR3 has 13 amino acids. The DNA for the CDR3 is TGCAGTGCCAGGGGAGGGCCCAACACTGAAGCTTTCTTT. This codes for CSARGGPNTEAFF.

V and J are TRBV5-1 and TRBJ1-2; maybe TRBD1 (6 bases). This CDR3 spans 15 amino acids. Germline lookup yields CDR1 SGHRS and CDR2 YFSETQ. Trimming pared 0 bases from V and 4 bases from J, leaving 13 bases between. CDR3 sequence reads: CASSLDRTDLYGYTF. In DNA form, the CDR3 reads TGCGCCAGCAGCTTGGACCGGACAGATCTCTATGGCTACACCTTC.

V gene TRBV10-1 combines with J gene TRBJ1-1; the D is unclear. The V end lost 4 bases, the J end lost 8 bases, and 14 bases lay between the germline ends. The CDR3 extends over 13 amino acids. From germline, CDR1 is WNHNN and CDR2 SYGVQD (reference sequence). In nucleotides, the CDR3 is TGCGCCAGCAGTGTATCGGACCGCGGAGAAGCTTTCTTT. Translating gives CASSVSDRGEAFF.

The rearrangement links TRBV14 to TRBJ1-2; D uncertain. V gave up 4 bases and J gave up 0 bases, with 6 bases separating them. Germline V gene lookup returns CDR1 SGHDN and CDR2 FVKESK. The CDR3 spans 13 residues. This chain's CDR3 is CASSPSSNYGYTF. CDR3 DNA: TGTGCCAGCAGCCCTTCTTCTAACTATGGCTACACCTTC.

The CDR3 bases are TGTGCCAGCAGTGTAGCAGGGAGTTGGGATGAGCAGTTCTTC. It codes for CASSVAGSWDEQFF. The chain links TRBV25-1 to TRBJ2-1; D could derive from TRBD1 or TRBD2 (5 bases each). The CDR3 is 14 residues long. The germline V gene has CDR1 MGHDK and CDR2 SYGVNS. V was clipped by 4 bases and J by 8 bases, with 15 bases between them.

The table lists this clonotype with a count of one. This chain links TRBV6-1 with TRBJ2-4, with unresolved D. CDR1 is MNHNS and CDR2 is SASEGT in the germline V gene. This CDR3 comprises 17 residues. V was cut by 3 bases and J by 4 bases, with 19 bases left in between. In DNA, the CDR3 is TGTGCCAGCAGTGACAGCAACTGGCGGAGACCTAAAAACATTCAGTACTTC. Protein sequence: CASSDSNWRRPKNIQYF.

This chain uses TRBV6-1 with TRBJ2-2, with 9 bases identical to TRBD1. The CDR3 is made up of 15 amino acids. Per germline, CDR1 MNHNS and CDR2 SASEGT. The J segment lost 6 bases and the V segment lost 8 bases, leaving 10 bases of the junction unmatched. Here the CDR3 reads CASRPGQGPSGELFF. The CDR3 coding sequence is TGTGCCAGCCGACCGGGACAGGGTCCCTCCGGGGAGCTGTTTTTT.

The chain employs TRBV10-1 and TRBJ2-7, with D possibly being TRBD2 (6 bases). The CDR3 spans 13 residues. CDR1 is WNHNN and CDR2 is SYGVQD in the germline V gene (reference sequence). V gave up 5 bases and J gave up 4 bases, with 12 bases separating them. DNA for the CDR3: TGCGCCAGCAGTCGGAGCGGAGGGTACGAGCAGTACTTC. Protein product: CASSRSGGYEQYF.

This chain uses TRBV10-1 with TRBJ2-3; D might be TRBD2 (6 bases). This CDR3 region has 14 residues. V was trimmed by 2 bases and J by 6 bases, leaving 12 bases between them. CDR1 and CDR2 from the germline V gene are WNHNN and SYGVQD (reference sequence). The CDR3 here is CASSELGAGDTQYF. CDR3 coding DNA: TGCGCCAGCAGTGAGCTCGGGGCGGGGGATACGCAGTATTTT.

J is TRBJ2-5 and V is TRBV4-2; 14 nucleotides line up with TRBD2. The CDR3 is 16 amino acids. J was trimmed by 3 bases and V by 4 bases; bases with no gene match: 4. Germline loops: CDR1 LGHNA, CDR2 YNFKEQ. The CDR3 DNA follows: TGTGCCAGCAGCCTTGGACTAGCGGGGGGTAAAGAGACCCAGTACTTC. It codes for CASSLGLAGGKETQYF.

V and J are TRBV7-9 and TRBJ1-1, with D possibly being TRBD1 (5 bases). Trimming left V 3 bases short and J 4 bases short, with 12 bases between. Germline V gives CDR1 SEHNR, CDR2 FQNEAQ (reference sequence). The CDR3 spans 14 residues. The CDR3 here is CASSFFEGPTEAFF. The CDR3 bases are TGTGCCAGCAGCTTCTTTGAGGGGCCCACTGAAGCTTTCTTT.

This clonotype appeared a few times. The chain uses TRBV6-1 and TRBJ2-7, with 7 bases lining up with TRBD2. The V segment lost 5 bases and the J segment 4 bases; nucleotides outside the gene matches: 8. Germline CDR1 reads MNHNS; CDR2 reads SASEGT. This CDR3 comprises 14 residues. CDR3 protein: CASSRASGFYEQYF. The CDR3 coding sequence is TGTGCCAGCAGTAGGGCTAGCGGATTTTACGAGCAGTACTTC.

CDR3: CASSEQRSSAFF. CDR3 DNA sequence: TGTGCCAGCAGTGAACAAAGGTCGTCAGCTTTCTTT. This rearrangement joins TRBV2 to TRBJ1-1; no clear D gene. Trimming stripped 2 bases from V and 10 bases from J, with 11 bases between. Germline loops: CDR1 SNHLY, CDR2 FYNNEI. The CDR3 is 12 amino acids.

V gene TRBV30 combines with J gene TRBJ1-2; D remains ambiguous. Looked up from germline, CDR1 is GTSNPN and CDR2 is SVGIG (reference sequence). The CDR3 spans 12 residues. V lost 5 bases, J lost 4 bases, and 11 bases lay in between. CDR3 nucleotides: TGTGCCTGGGGACTTTATGGCTATGGCTACACCTTC. Protein: CAWGLYGYGYTF. Full variable domain (missing parts from reference TRBV30 and TRBJ1-2): SQTIHQWPATLVQPVGSPLSLECTVEGTSNPNLYWYRQAAGRGLQLLFYSVGIGQISSEVPQNLSASRPQDRQFILSSKKLLLSDSGFYLCAWGLYGYGYTFGSGTRLTVV.

This clonotype was seen only a few times. The CDR3 nucleotides are TGTGCCAGCAGTTACTCGACACAGGGGGTCGGTGGCTACACCTTC. Translated, it gives CASSYSTQGVGGYTF. This sequence joins TRBV6-5 and TRBJ1-2, with 8 bases fitting TRBD1. Trimming removed 0 bases from V and 7 bases from J; junction bases left unmatched: 7. Germline lookup yields CDR1 MNHEY and CDR2 SVGAGI. The CDR3 has 15 amino acids.

V is TRBV5-1 and J is TRBJ2-3; perhaps TRBD1 as D (6 bases). The germline CDR1 and CDR2 sequences are SGHRS and YFSETQ. The CDR3 is 17 amino acids. Trimming left V 0 bases short and J 0 bases short, with 14 bases between. As DNA, the CDR3 is TGCGCCAGCAGCTTGGCCTACAGGGTTACTAGCACAGATACGCAGTATTTT. It translates to CASSLAYRVTSTDTQYF.

V gene TRBV6-1 combines with J gene TRBJ2-6; the D call may be TRBD1 or TRBD2 (5 bases each). Trimming took off 4 bases at V and 2 bases at J, with 9 bases between the two ends. In germline, CDR1 is MNHNS, CDR2 SASEGT. There are 15 residues in the CDR3. The CDR3 loop reads CASSVWGTGANVLTF. CDR3 sequence (DNA): TGTGCCAGCAGTGTTTGGGGGACTGGGGCCAACGTCCTGACTTTC.

The J gene is TRBJ1-1, the V gene TRBV7-9; 10 positions match TRBD1. Trimming took 7 bases from V and 4 from J; bases not matched to a gene: 6. CDR1 is SEHNR and CDR2 is FQNEAQ in the germline V gene (reference sequence). The CDR3 covers 14 residues. The CDR3 region is CASTRQGAPTEAFF. The CDR3 nucleotides read TGTGCCAGCACCCGACAGGGGGCGCCCACTGAAGCTTTCTTT.

V usage is TRBV20-1 and J usage is TRBJ2-1; 9 bases line up with TRBD1. The V segment lost 3 bases and the J segment 4 bases; nucleotides outside the gene matches: 7. This CDR3 has 15 residues. Germline assignment: CDR1 DFQATT and CDR2 SNEGSKA (reference sequence). The CDR3 reads CSASQGTGRYNEQFF. CDR3 coding DNA: TGCAGTGCTAGCCAGGGGACAGGGAGATACAATGAGCAGTTCTTC.

V usage is TRBV27 and J usage is TRBJ2-3, with 9 nucleotides matching TRBD2. The CDR3 extends over 18 amino acids. Trimming at V came to 6 bases and at J to 2 bases, leaving 15 bases not matched to a gene. Per germline, CDR1 MNHEY and CDR2 SMNVEV (reference sequence). The CDR3: CASRPNLLIAGATDTQYF. Written as DNA, the CDR3 is TGTGCCAGCAGACCAAACCTCCTAATAGCGGGGGCCACAGATACGCAGTATTTT.

This clonotype occurred a few times. This rearrangement joins TRBV7-9 to TRBJ1-1; TRBD1 agrees at 8 bases. Germline CDR1 reads SEHNR; CDR2 reads FQNEAQ (reference sequence). The CDR3 consists of 17 residues. V shed 1 base, J shed 4 bases, and the junction held 11 bases outside the gene matches. As DNA, the CDR3 is TGTGCCAGCAGCTTAGATGGGGCCAGGGGGCGGGGCACTGAAGCTTTCTTT. Its translation is CASSLDGARGRGTEAFF. The whole variable domain, filled in from reference TRBV7-9 and TRBJ1-1, reads DTGVSQNPRHKITKRGQNVTFRCDPISEHNRLYWYRQTLGQGPEFLTYFQNEAQLEKSRLLSDRFSAERPKGSFSTLEIQRTEQGDSAMYLCASSLDGARGRGTEAFFGQGTRLTVV.

This chain joins TRBV24-1 and TRBJ1-2; 8 bases fit TRBD1. The CDR3 spans 14 residues. V dropped 2 bases and J dropped 6; count of bases not matched to a gene: 4. Germline CDR1 reads KGHDR; CDR2 reads SFDVKD. CDR3 DNA: TGTGCCACCAGTGATTGGACAGGGCGGAATGGCTACACCTTC. It specifies CATSDWTGRNGYTF.

This chain links TRBV12-3 or TRBV12-4 with TRBJ2-1; 10 bases match TRBD2. The CDR3 extends over 15 amino acids. The J segment lost 6 bases and the V segment lost 6 bases, leaving 8 bases of the junction unmatched. The CDR3 here is CASSRALAGINEQFF. The CDR3 bases are TGTGCCAGCAGCCGGGCACTAGCGGGGATCAATGAGCAGTTCTTC.

V and J are TRBV20-1 and TRBJ2-5; no firm D call. Germline V CDR1 and CDR2: DFQATT, SNEGSKA (reference sequence). V lost 3 bases and J lost 5, with 13 bases in between. This CDR3 contains 13 residues. The CDR3 loop is CSARRHLGETQYF. The DNA for the CDR3 is TGCAGTGCTAGGAGGCACCTGGGGGAGACCCAGTACTTC.